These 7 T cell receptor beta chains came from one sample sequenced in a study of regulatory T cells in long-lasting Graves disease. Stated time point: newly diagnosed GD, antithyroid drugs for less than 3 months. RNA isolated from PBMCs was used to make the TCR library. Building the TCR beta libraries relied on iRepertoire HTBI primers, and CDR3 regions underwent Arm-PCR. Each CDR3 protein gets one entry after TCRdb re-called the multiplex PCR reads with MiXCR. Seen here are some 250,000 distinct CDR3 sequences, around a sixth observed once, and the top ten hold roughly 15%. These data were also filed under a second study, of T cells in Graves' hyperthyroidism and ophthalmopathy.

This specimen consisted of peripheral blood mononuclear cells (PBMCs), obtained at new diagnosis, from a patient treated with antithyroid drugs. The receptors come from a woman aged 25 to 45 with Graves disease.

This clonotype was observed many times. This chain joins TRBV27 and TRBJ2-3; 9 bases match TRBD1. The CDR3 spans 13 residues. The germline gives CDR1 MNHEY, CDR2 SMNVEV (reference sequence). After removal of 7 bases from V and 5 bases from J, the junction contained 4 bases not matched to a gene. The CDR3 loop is CASNRQGEDTQYF. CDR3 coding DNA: TGTGCCAGCAACAGACAGGGGGAAGATACGCAGTATTTT.

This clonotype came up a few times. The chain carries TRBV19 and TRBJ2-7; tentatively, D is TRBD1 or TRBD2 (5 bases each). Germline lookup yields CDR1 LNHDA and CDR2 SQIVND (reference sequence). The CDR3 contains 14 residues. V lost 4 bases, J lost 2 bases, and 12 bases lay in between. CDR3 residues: CASSTSGTAYEQYF. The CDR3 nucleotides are TGTGCCAGTAGTACCTCCGGGACCGCCTACGAGCAGTACTTC. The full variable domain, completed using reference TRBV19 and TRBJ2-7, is DGGITQSPKYLFRKEGQNVTLSCEQNLNHDAMYWYRQDPGQGLRLIYYSQIVNDFQKGDIAEGYSVSREKKESFPLTVTSAQKNPTAFYLCASSTSGTAYEQYFGPGTRLTVT.

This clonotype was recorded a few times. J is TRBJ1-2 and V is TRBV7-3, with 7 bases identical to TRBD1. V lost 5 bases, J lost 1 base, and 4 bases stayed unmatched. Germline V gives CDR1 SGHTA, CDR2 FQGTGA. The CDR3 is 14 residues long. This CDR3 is CASSDRDSNYGYTF. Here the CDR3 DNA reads TGTGCCAGCAGCGACCGGGACAGTAACTATGGCTACACCTTC. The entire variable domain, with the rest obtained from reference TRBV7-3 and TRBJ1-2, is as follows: GAGVSQTPSNKVTEKGKYVELRCDPISGHTALYWYRQSLGQGPEFLIYFQGTGAADDSGLPNDRFFAVRPEGSVSTLKIQRTERGDSAVYLCASSDRDSNYGYTFGSGTRLTVV.

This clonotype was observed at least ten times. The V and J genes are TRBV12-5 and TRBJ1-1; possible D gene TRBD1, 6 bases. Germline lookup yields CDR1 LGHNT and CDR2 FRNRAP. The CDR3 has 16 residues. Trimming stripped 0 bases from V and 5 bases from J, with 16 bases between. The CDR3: CASGLVLGGGGTEAFF. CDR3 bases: TGTGCTAGTGGTTTGGTACTTGGAGGGGGAGGAACTGAAGCTTTCTTT.

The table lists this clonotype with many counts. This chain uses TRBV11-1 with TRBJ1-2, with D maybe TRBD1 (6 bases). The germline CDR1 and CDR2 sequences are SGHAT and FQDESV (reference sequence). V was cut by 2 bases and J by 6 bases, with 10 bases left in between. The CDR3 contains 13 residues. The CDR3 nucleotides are TGTGCCAGCAGCTTAAACAGGGTGGATGGCTACACCTTC. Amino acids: CASSLNRVDGYTF.

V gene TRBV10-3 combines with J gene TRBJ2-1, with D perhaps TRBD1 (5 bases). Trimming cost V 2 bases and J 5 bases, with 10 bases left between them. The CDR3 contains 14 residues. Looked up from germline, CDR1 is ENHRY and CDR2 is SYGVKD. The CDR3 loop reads CAISERGRDNEQFF. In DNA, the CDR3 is TGTGCCATCAGTGAGAGGGGCAGGGACAATGAGCAGTTCTTC.

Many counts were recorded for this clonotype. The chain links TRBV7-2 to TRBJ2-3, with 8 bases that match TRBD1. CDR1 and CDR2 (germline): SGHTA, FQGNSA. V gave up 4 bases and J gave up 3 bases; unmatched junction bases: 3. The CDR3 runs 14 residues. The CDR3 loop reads CASSSRGRTDTQYF. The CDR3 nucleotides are TGTGCCAGCAGCTCCAGGGGGCGGACAGATACGCAGTATTTT.